Many counts were recorded for the clone carrying this T cell receptor beta chain. Its target is not known. The data were taken from a study of blood T cells in healthy people across ages. J lost 5 bases, V lost 1 base, and 5 bases had no gene match. The CDR3 contains 14 residues. General study points: A roughly linear fall in TCR beta diversity per million T cells was seen with increasing age. Strong correlation was found linking TCR beta diversity to naive T cell percentage.

A second PCR of roughly 6 to 12 cycles used a sample-barcoded 5' primer and a J-beta primer mix. TCRdb passed the 5' RACE reads through MiXCR, listing each CDR3 protein once. The sample contains 700,000 to 850,000 distinct CDR3 sequences, under 40% of which appear only once. The receptor comes from a young man in good health. The sample taken for sequencing was blood. The chain has TRBV12-3 or TRBV12-4 and TRBJ2-7, with 7 bases fitting TRBD1. This CDR3 reads CASSLGGGLDEQYF. The CDR3 bases are TGTGCCAGCAGTTTAGGAGGGGGCTTGGACGAGCAGTACTTC.